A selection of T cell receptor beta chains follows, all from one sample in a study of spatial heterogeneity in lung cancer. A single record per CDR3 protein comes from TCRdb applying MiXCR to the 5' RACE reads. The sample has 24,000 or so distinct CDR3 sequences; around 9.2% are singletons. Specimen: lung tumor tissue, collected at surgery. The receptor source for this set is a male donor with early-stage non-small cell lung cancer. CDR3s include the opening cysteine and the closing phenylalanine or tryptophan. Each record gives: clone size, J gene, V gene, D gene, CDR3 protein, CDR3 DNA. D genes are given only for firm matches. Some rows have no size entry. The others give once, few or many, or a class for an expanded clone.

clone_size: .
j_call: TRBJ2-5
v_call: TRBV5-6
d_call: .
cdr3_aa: CASSLDWGGGSRKTRYF
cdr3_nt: .

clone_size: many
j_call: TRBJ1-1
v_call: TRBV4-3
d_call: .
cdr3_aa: CASSQVSTFTEAFF
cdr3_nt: TGCGCCAGCAGCCAAGTCAGCACGTTCACTGAAGCTTTCTTT

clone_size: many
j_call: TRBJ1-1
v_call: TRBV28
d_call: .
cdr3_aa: CASILRGGGTEAFF
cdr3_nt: TGTGCCAGCATCCTCCGGGGGGGAGGGACTGAAGCTTTCTTT

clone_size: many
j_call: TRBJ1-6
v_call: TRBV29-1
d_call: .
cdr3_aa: CSVQEREDSPLHF
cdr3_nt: TGCAGCGTTCAGGAGAGGGAAGATTCACCCCTCCACTTT

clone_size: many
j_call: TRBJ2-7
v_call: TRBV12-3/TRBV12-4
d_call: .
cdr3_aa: CASSLGIQVRGGEQYF
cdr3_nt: TGTGCCAGCAGTTTAGGGATACAGGTGAGGGGCGGCGAGCAGTACTTC

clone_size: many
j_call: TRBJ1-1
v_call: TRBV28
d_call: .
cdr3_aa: CASSLAGYGTEAFF
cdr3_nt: TGTGCCAGCAGTTTAGCGGGATATGGCACTGAAGCTTTCTTT

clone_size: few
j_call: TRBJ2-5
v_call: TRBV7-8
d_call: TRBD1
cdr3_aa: CASSPWTGGDGETQYF
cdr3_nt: TGTGCCAGCAGCCCCTGGACAGGGGGCGACGGGGAGACCCAGTACTTC

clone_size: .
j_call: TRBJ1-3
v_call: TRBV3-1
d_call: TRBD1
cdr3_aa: CASSQRAGGFGNTIYF
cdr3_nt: TGTGCCAGCAGCCAGAGGGCAGGGGGCTTCGGAAACACCATATATTTT

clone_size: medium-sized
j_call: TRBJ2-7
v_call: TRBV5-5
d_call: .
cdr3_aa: CASSLGRGSSYEQYF
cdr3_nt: TGTGCCAGCAGCTTGGGTCGGGGGAGCTCCTACGAGCAGTACTTC

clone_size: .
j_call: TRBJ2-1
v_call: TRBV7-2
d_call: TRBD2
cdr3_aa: CASSPLRLAGDYNEQFF
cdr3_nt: TGTGCCAGCAGCCCCCTAAGGCTAGCGGGGGACTACAATGAGCAGTTCTTC

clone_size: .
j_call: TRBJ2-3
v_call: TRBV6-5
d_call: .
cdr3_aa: CASSYSTSGADTQYF
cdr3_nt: TGTGCCAGCAGTTATTCGACTAGTGGAGCAGATACGCAGTATTTT

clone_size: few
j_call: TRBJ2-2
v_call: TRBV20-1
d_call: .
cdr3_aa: CLDEMNTGELFF
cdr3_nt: TGCCTGGACGAGATGAACACCGGGGAGCTGTTTTTT

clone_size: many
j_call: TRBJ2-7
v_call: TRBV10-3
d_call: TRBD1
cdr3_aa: CAISARTGGSSYEQYF
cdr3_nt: TGTGCCATCAGTGCCCGGACAGGGGGGAGCTCCTACGAGCAGTACTTC

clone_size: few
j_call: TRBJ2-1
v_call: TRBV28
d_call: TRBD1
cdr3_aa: CASSKDRGRFF
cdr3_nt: TGTGCCAGCAGTAAGGACAGGGGTCGGTTCTTC

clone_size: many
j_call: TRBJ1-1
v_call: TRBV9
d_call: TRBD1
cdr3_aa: CASSVQGEYTEAFF
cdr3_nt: TGTGCCAGCAGCGTTCAGGGGGAGTACACTGAAGCTTTCTTT

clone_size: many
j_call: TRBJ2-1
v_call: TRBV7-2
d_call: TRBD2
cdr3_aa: CASSLPSGGVYEQFF
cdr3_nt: TGTGCCAGCAGCTTACCTAGCGGGGGGGTATATGAGCAGTTCTTC

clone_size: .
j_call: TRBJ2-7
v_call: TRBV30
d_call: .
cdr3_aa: CAWSEDSTYEQYF
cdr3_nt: TGTGCCTGGAGTGAGGACAGTACCTACGAGCAGTACTTC

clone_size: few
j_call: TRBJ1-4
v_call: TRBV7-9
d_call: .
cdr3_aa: CASSFGRALNEKLFF
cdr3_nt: TGTGCCAGCAGCTTCGGCAGGGCCCTTAATGAAAAACTGTTTTTT

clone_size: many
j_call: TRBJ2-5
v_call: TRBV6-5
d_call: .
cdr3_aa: CASSRIGGWETQYF
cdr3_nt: TGTGCCAGCAGCCGTATAGGGGGATGGGAGACCCAGTACTTC

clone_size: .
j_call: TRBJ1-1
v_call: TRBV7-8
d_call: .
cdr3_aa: CASSLAGGMSTEAFF
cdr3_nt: TGTGCCAGCAGCTTAGCTGGGGGGATGAGCACTGAAGCTTTCTTT

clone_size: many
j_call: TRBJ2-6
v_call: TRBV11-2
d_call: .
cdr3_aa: CASSSRGSGANVLTF
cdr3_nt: TGTGCCAGCAGCAGCAGGGGCTCTGGGGCCAACGTCCTGACTTTC

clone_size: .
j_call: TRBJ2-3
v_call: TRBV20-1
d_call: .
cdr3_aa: CSASIFQGADTQYF
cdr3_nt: TGCAGTGCTAGTATCTTTCAGGGAGCAGATACGCAGTATTTT

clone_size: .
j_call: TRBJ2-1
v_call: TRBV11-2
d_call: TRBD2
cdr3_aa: CASRPPGLPLHEQFF
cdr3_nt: TGTGCCAGCAGGCCACCGGGACTACCCCTACATGAGCAGTTCTTC

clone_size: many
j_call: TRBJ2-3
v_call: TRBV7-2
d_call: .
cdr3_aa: CASSSLGATVDTQYF
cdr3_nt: TGTGCCAGCAGTTCCCTGGGGGCCACGGTAGATACGCAGTATTTT

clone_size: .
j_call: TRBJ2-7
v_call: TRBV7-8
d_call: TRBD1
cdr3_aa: CASSEGQAYEQYF
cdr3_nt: TGTGCCAGCAGTGAGGGACAGGCCTACGAGCAGTACTTC

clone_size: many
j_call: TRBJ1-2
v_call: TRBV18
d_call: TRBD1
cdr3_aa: CASSLGTGVDGYTF
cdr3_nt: TGTGCCAGCTCACTCGGGACAGGAGTAGATGGCTACACCTTC

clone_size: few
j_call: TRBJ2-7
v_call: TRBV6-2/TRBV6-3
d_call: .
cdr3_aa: CASSYGHRRGSEQYF
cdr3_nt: TGTGCCAGCAGTTACGGTCACCGCCGGGGGAGCGAGCAGTACTTC

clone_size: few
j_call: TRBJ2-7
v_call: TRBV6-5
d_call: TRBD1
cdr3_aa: CASTRTGVSYEQYF
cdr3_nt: TGTGCCAGCACCAGGACAGGGGTTTCCTACGAGCAGTACTTC

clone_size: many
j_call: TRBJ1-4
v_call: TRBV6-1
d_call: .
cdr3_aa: CASGGTVSEKLFF
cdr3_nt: TGTGCCAGCGGAGGGACGGTCTCTGAAAAACTGTTTTTT

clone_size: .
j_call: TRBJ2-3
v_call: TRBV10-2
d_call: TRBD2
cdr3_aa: CASRTSGSRDTQYF
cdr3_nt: TGCGCCAGCAGGACTAGCGGGAGTAGAGATACGCAGTATTTT

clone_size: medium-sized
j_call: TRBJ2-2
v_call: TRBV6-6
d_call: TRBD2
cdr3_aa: CASSRGLALGPTGELFF
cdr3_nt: TGTGCCAGCAGTAGAGGACTAGCCCTTGGCCCCACCGGGGAGCTGTTTTTT

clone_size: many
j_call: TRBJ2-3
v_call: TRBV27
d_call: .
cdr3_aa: CASRLGGTDTQYF
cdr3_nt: TGTGCCAGCAGACTAGGGGGCACAGATACGCAGTATTTT

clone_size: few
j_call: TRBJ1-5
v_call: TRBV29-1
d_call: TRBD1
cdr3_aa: CSICPPSNPGQGGEGNQPQHF
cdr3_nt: TGCAGCATCTGCCCACCCTCAAACCCGGGACAGGGGGGCGAAGGCAATCAGCCCCAGCATTTT

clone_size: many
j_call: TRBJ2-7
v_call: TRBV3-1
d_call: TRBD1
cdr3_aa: CASSLGQGRYEQYF
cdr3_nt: TGTGCCAGCAGCCTAGGACAGGGGAGGTACGAGCAGTACTTC

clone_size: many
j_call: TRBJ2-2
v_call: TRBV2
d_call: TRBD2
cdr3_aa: CASRLAGVGGELFF
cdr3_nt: TGTGCCAGCCGACTAGCGGGAGTAGGGGGGGAGCTGTTTTTT

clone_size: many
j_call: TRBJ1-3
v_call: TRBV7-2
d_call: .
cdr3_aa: CASSQNVGSGNTIYF
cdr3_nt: TGTGCCAGCAGCCAAAACGTGGGCTCTGGAAACACCATATATTTT

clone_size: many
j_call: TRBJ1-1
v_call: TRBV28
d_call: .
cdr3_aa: CASSVENTEAFF
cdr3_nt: TGTGCCAGCAGTGTAGAGAACACTGAAGCTTTCTTT

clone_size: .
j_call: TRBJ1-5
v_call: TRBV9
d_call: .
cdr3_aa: CASSERPSPNQPQHF
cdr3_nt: TGTGCCAGCAGCGAGAGGCCCAGTCCCAATCAGCCCCAGCATTTT

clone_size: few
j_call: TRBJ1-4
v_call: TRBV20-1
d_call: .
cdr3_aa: CSARDPPESEKLFF
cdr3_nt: TGCAGTGCTAGAGACCCGCCGGAGAGTGAAAAACTGTTTTTT

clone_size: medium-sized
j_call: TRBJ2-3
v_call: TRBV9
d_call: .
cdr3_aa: CASSVAKATDTQYF
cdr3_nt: TGTGCCAGCAGCGTAGCTAAAGCCACAGATACGCAGTATTTT

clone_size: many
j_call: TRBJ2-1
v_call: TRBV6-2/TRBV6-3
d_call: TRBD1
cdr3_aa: CASSLTGGWYNEQFF
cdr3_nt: TGTGCCAGCAGTTTGACAGGGGGCTGGTACAATGAGCAGTTCTTC

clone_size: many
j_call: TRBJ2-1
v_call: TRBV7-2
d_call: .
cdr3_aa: CASGVALHAQFF
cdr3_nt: TGTGCCAGCGGAGTAGCCCTCCACGCGCAGTTCTTC